The text below deals with one T cell receptor beta chain. The sample holds other DNA sequences that translate to the same CDR3. The method was immunoSEQ multiplex PCR; TCRdb's version includes in-frame clones alone and lacks a portion of them. The sample lists approximately 2.5 million clones, approximately 90% occurring once. This entry comes from a study of shared clonotypes between healthy human individuals. Recent acute infections and vaccinations were absent in the healthy HIV-negative adult donors. Trimming took 0 bases from V and 4 from J; bases not matched to a gene: 6. Germline V gives CDR1 MNHNS, CDR2 SASEGT. The CDR3 loop spans 16 amino acids.

This TCR came from a man aged 18-30 years in good health. The sample taken for sequencing was naive CD4+ T cells sorted from blood. Subset meaning: CD45RA+ positively selected. This sequence joins TRBV6-1 and TRBJ2-1, with 7 bases fitting TRBD2. The CDR3 spells CASSEALAGLYNEQFF. The CDR3 DNA sequence: TGTGCCAGCAGTGAAGCTTTAGCGGGCCTTTACAATGAGCAGTTCTTC.